The 25 T cell receptor beta chains reported below all come from one sample, sequenced in a study of shared clonotypes between healthy human individuals (dated by TCRdb to about 2020). Libraries were built with the immunoSEQ multiplex PCR assay. TCRdb provides this immuneACCESS table in a form limited to in-frame rearrangements. Some clones are lacking; in checked studies, under half of them reflect an unresolved V gene, and why the rest are absent is not known. In all, the sample holds 1.6 million or so clones, and about 98.5% of those were seen once. Together, the top ten hold about 0.35% of the sample. The sequenced sample was naive CD4+ T cells sorted from blood. In the paper's terms, the cell subset or site label means: CD45RA+ positively selected. The receptor source for this set is a man aged 25-45 years in good health.

The chain combines TRBV9 with TRBJ2-1; 8 bases agree with TRBD2. This CDR3 is 15 amino acids long. Germline trimming cut 2 bases from V and 9 bases from J; bases unmatched to any gene: 10. The germline gives CDR1 SGDLS, CDR2 YYNGEE. DNA for the CDR3: TGTGCCAGCAGCGTCGGACTAGCTCTCCTGACTGAGCAGTTCTTC. Residues: CASSVGLALLTEQFF.

This clone was seen just once. The chain employs TRBV11-2 and TRBJ2-5; 9 positions match TRBD1. CDR1 SGHAT and CDR2 FQNNGV come from the germline V gene. The V segment lost 0 bases and the J segment 6 bases; nucleotides outside the gene matches: 11. The CDR3 runs 17 residues. As DNA, the CDR3 is TGTGCCAGCAGCTTAGACAGGCGGGACAGGGTCTTACAGACCCAGTACTTC. Its translation is CASSLDRRDRVLQTQYF.

The chain recombines TRBV7-9 with TRBJ1-5, with D unresolved. Looked up from germline, CDR1 is SEHNR and CDR2 is FQNEAQ (reference sequence). V lost 5 bases and J 6 bases, leaving 8 bases between the germline ends. The CDR3 extends over 12 amino acids. The CDR3 DNA sequence: TGTGCCAGCAGCGTTAGAGGTCAGCCCCAGCATTTT. Translation gives CASSVRGQPQHF. The full variable domain, its missing parts supplied by reference TRBV7-9 and TRBJ1-5, is DTGVSQNPRHKITKRGQNVTFRCDPISEHNRLYWYRQTLGQGPEFLTYFQNEAQLEKSRLLSDRFSAERPKGSFSTLEIQRTEQGDSAMYLCASSVRGQPQHFGDGTRLSIL.

In this sample, this clone turned up once. The chain couples TRBV2 to TRBJ1-5, with D unclear. V was pared by 2 bases and J by 0 bases, with 11 bases between. The CDR3 has 16 amino acids. Germline loops: CDR1 SNHLY, CDR2 FYNNEI. The CDR3 nucleotides read TGTGCCAGCAGTGAATACTCCTGGTATAGCAATCAGCCCCAGCATTTT. Its translation: CASSEYSWYSNQPQHF.

The chain is built from TRBV5-1 and TRBJ2-3, with D uncertain. V lost 0 bases, J lost 1 base, and 9 bases lay in between. Looked up from germline, CDR1 is SGHRS and CDR2 is YFSETQ. The CDR3 is 15 amino acids. This CDR3 reads CASSLEGSRTDTQYF. In DNA, the CDR3 is TGCGCCAGCAGCTTGGAGGGCAGCCGCACAGATACGCAGTATTTT. Supplemented by reference TRBV5-1 and TRBJ2-3, the full variable domain reads KAGVTQTPRYLIKTRGQQVTLSCSPISGHRSVSWYQQTPGQGLQFLFEYFSETQRNKGNFPGRFSGRQFSNSRSEMNVSTLELGDSALYLCASSLEGSRTDTQYFGPGTRLTVL.

J is TRBJ2-1 and V is TRBV9; 13 bases are a match to TRBD2. The CDR3 is 19 amino acids. Trimming at V came to 0 bases and at J to 8 bases, leaving 14 bases not matched to a gene. In germline, CDR1 is SGDLS, CDR2 YYNGEE. The CDR3 coding sequence is TGTGCCAGCAGCGTAGCGGGGGTGAGGACTAGCGGGAGTCCGGATGAGCAGTTCTTC. It translates to CASSVAGVRTSGSPDEQFF. Supplemented by reference TRBV9 and TRBJ2-1, the full variable domain reads DSGVTQTPKHLITATGQRVTLRCSPRSGDLSVYWYQQSLDQGLQFLIQYYNGEERAKGNILERFSAQQFPDLHSELNLSSLELGDSALYFCASSVAGVRTSGSPDEQFFGPGTRLTVL.

The chain employs TRBV7-9 and TRBJ2-3; possible D gene TRBD2, 6 bases. This CDR3 region has 16 residues. CDR1 and CDR2 from the germline V gene are SEHNR and FQNEAQ (reference sequence). V was cut by 3 bases and J by 0 bases, with 13 bases left in between. In nucleotides, the CDR3 is TGTGCCAGCAGCTTGGACACGGGGAGGAGCACAGATACGCAGTATTTT. Protein product: CASSLDTGRSTDTQYF.

The rearrangement uses TRBV10-3 and TRBJ2-7; either TRBD1 or TRBD2 may supply D (5 bases each). Between the trimmed V and J ends, which lost 5 bases and 3 bases, there was a span of 8 bases. The CDR3 contains 12 residues. Looked up from germline, CDR1 is ENHRY and CDR2 is SYGVKD. CDR3 DNA sequence: TGTGCCATCAGTTGGGACGGCTACGAGCAGTACTTC. Translated, it gives CAISWDGYEQYF.

This chain joins TRBV18 and TRBJ1-4; D may be TRBD1 (5 bases). V was shortened by 4 bases and J by 8 bases, with 11 bases between the two germline ends. This CDR3 spans 13 amino acids. Germline V gives CDR1 KGHSH, CDR2 LQKENI. CDR3 sequence (DNA): TGTGCCAGCTCACAGGGTGGGGCGGAAAAACTGTTTTTT. This codes for CASSQGGAEKLFF.

Comments on this clone: The sample has other DNA sequences that encode this CDR3 too. V and J are TRBV18 and TRBJ1-3; TRBD1 might be the D (5 bases). Germline assignment: CDR1 KGHSH and CDR2 LQKENI. The length of the CDR3 is 16 residues. V dropped 2 bases and J dropped 0 bases, with 11 bases sitting between them. The CDR3 here is CASSPIPGSSGNTIYF. The CDR3 bases are TGTGCCAGCTCACCAATCCCAGGGAGCTCTGGAAACACCATATATTTT. The whole variable domain, remainder taken from reference TRBV18 and TRBJ1-3, is NAGVMQNPRHLVRRRGQEARLRCSPMKGHSHVYWYRQLPEEGLKFMVYLQKENIIDESGMPKERFSAEFPKEGPSILRIQQVVRGDSAAYFCASSPIPGSSGNTIYFGEGSWLTVV.

The rearrangement uses TRBV6-5 and TRBJ1-2; D is ambiguous. The CDR3 is 14 amino acids. Germline loops: CDR1 MNHEY, CDR2 SVGAGI. V dropped 5 bases and J dropped 4 bases, with 14 bases sitting between them. CDR3 in amino acids: CASSPRARTYGYTF. In DNA form, the CDR3 reads TGTGCCAGCAGTCCCCGGGCCAGGACCTATGGCTACACCTTC.

This chain connects TRBV28 to TRBJ2-7; the match to TRBD2 covers 7 bases. This CDR3 comprises 16 residues. Per the germline V gene, CDR1 is MDHEN and CDR2 is SYDVKM. With V trimmed by 1 base and J by 2 bases, 8 bases remained unmatched. Here the CDR3 DNA reads TGTGCCAGCAGTTTATTGGCGACTAGCTGGACCTACGAGCAGTACTTC. Its protein product is CASSLLATSWTYEQYF. Looking up the rest from reference TRBV28 and TRBJ2-7 gives the full variable domain: DVKVTQSSRYLVKRTGEKVFLECVQDMDHENMFWYRQDPGLGLRLIYFSYDVKMKEKGDIPEGYSVSREKKERFSLILESASTNQTSMYLCASSLLATSWTYEQYFGPGTRLTVT.

The genes are TRBV15 and TRBJ2-1; no clear D. The germline V gene has CDR1 LNHNV and CDR2 YYDKDF (reference sequence). The CDR3 consists of 17 residues. V lost 1 base to trimming and J lost 0 bases, with 13 bases between them. CDR3 region: CATSRGWARSSYNEQFF. The CDR3 region has the DNA TGTGCCACCAGCAGAGGGTGGGCACGAAGCTCCTACAATGAGCAGTTCTTC.

The rearrangement uses TRBV11-2 and TRBJ2-6; D not resolved. The CDR3 sequence is 16 residues long. The V end lost 1 base, the J end lost 1 base, and 8 bases lay between the germline ends. Per the germline V gene, CDR1 is SGHAT and CDR2 is FQNNGV. CDR3 loop: CASSLGITSGANVLTF. The CDR3 DNA reads as TGTGCCAGCAGCTTAGGCATAACATCTGGGGCCAACGTCCTGACTTTC.

The chain joins TRBV11-2 to TRBJ1-5, with TRBD1 matching over 8 bases. The CDR3 consists of 16 residues. V lost 1 base, J lost 5 bases, and 7 bases stayed unmatched. Looked up from germline, CDR1 is SGHAT and CDR2 is FQNNGV. DNA of the CDR3: TGTGCCAGCAGCTTAGGCGACAGGGGACTCTATCAGCCCCAGCATTTT. Its translation is CASSLGDRGLYQPQHF.

The chain is built from TRBV18 and TRBJ1-1, with D unclear. This CDR3 has 13 residues. V gave up 4 bases and J gave up 0 bases, with 6 bases separating them. Germline V gene data show CDR1 as KGHSH and CDR2 as LQKENI. The CDR3 DNA is TGTGCCAGCTCACAACAGATGAACACTGAAGCTTTCTTT. This translates into CASSQQMNTEAFF.

This clone was counted between two and nine times. The rearrangement uses TRBV27 and TRBJ2-2; D is ambiguous. The CDR3 has 15 residues. Germline CDR1 and CDR2: MNHEY and SMNVEV (reference sequence). The V end lost 7 bases, the J end lost 2 bases, and 14 bases lay between the germline ends. The DNA for the CDR3 is TGTGCCAGCAAGTCTCCGTGGGTAAACACCGGGGAGCTGTTTTTT. Residues: CASKSPWVNTGELFF.

This chain connects TRBV6-1 to TRBJ2-2; D not resolved. Germline V gene lookup returns CDR1 MNHNS and CDR2 SASEGT. Trimming removed 4 bases from V and 4 bases from J, with 4 bases in between. The CDR3 loop spans 12 amino acids. CDR3 region: CASSGGTGELFF. The CDR3 DNA is TGTGCCAGCAGTGGAGGCACCGGGGAGCTGTTTTTT.

The chain combines TRBV15 with TRBJ1-5, with D possibly TRBD1 on 5 matching bases. CDR3 size: 13 residues. Trimming took 6 bases from V and 3 from J, leaving 9 bases between them. The germline V gene has CDR1 LNHNV and CDR2 YYDKDF (reference sequence). In nucleotides, the CDR3 is TGTGCCACCAGACGGGGCCCCAATCAGCCCCAGCATTTT. This codes for CATRRGPNQPQHF. Complete variable domain (other parts from reference TRBV15 and TRBJ1-5): DAMVIQNPRYQVTQFGKPVTLSCSQTLNHNVMYWYQQKSSQAPKLLFHYYDKDFNNEADTPDNFQSRRPNTSFCFLDIRSPGLGDTAMYLCATRRGPNQPQHFGDGTRLSIL.

This clone was detected once. The chain couples TRBV27 to TRBJ2-7; D unresolved. CDR3 length: 11 amino acids. Germline CDR1 reads MNHEY; CDR2 reads SMNVEV (reference sequence). Trimming took off 6 bases at V and 4 bases at J, with 7 bases between the two ends. The CDR3 DNA reads TGTGCCAGCAGCCACAAGTACGAGCAGTACTTC. The encoded protein is CASSHKYEQYF.

DNA for the CDR3: TGTGCCAGCAGGGCGACTAGCGGGAAAAACCCCTACGAGCAGTACTTC. Translation gives CASRATSGKNPYEQYF. This sequence joins TRBV28 and TRBJ2-7; 11 bases match TRBD2. Germline V gives CDR1 MDHEN, CDR2 SYDVKM. The V segment lost 6 bases and the J segment 2 bases; nucleotides outside the gene matches: 9. The CDR3 has 16 amino acids.

This chain links TRBV11-2 with TRBJ2-7, with a possible D match to TRBD2 (7 bases). The length of the CDR3 is 14 residues. Germline CDR1 and CDR2: SGHAT and FQNNGV. V gave up 5 bases and J gave up 7 bases, with 18 bases separating them. The CDR3 reads CASSPGLGTREQYF. DNA for the CDR3: TGTGCCAGCAGCCCAGGACTAGGGACACGAGAGCAGTACTTC.

The rearrangement links TRBV5-4 to TRBJ2-7, with D possibly TRBD1 on 5 matching bases. Germline loops: CDR1 SGHNT, CDR2 YYREEE (reference sequence). V lost 1 base and J 1 base, leaving 9 bases between the germline ends. The CDR3 has 14 amino acids. CDR3: CASSLSRVSYEQYF. CDR3 sequence (DNA): TGTGCCAGCAGCTTGTCCAGGGTTTCCTACGAGCAGTACTTC.

V gene TRBV2 combines with J gene TRBJ1-5; tentatively, D is TRBD1 (5 bases). CDR3 length equals 14 residues. Trimming removed 3 bases at V and 7 bases at J, with 13 bases between. Germline CDR1 reads SNHLY; CDR2 reads FYNNEI. Here the CDR3 DNA reads TGTGCCAGCAGTGAGGCCAGGGTTTGGCAGCCCCAGCATTTT. It encodes CASSEARVWQPQHF.

The rearrangement links TRBV18 to TRBJ2-2; 7 bases are a match to TRBD2. Germline CDR1 KGHSH, CDR2 LQKENI. The CDR3 runs to 17 residues. With V trimmed by 1 base and J by 6 bases, 11 bases remained unmatched. The CDR3 sequence is CASSPRSASGIAGELFF. In DNA, the CDR3 is TGTGCCAGCTCACCACGTAGCGCTAGCGGAATAGCCGGGGAGCTGTTTTTT.